This paragraph covers one TCR beta chain sequence. Antigen specificity is unknown. This specimen belongs to a study of cytomegalovirus exposure and HLA in healthy donors. Sequencing used immunoSEQ multiplex PCR; TCRdb keeps in-frame clones, though not all of them. The table records over 85,000 clones, around nine tenths of them present only once. In germline, CDR1 is SEHNR, CDR2 FQNEAQ (reference sequence). The CDR3 totals 15 residues. The V and J ends lost 1 base and 6 bases respectively, with 14 bases between them. Notes on the study in general: In vitro testing confirmed a few CMV-associated chains as specific for CMV antigens. According to reports, the classifier identified cytomegalovirus status with high specificity and sensitivity.

Separate from the approximately 700-subject first cohort was the approximately 130-subject validation cohort, to which the donors belonged. The genes are TRBV7-9 and TRBJ2-3; D ambiguous. This sequence was found in a woman aged 25-40 years in good health and CMV-seropositive. Sequencing was performed on PBMCs. The CDR3 is CASSLGSQITDTQYF. The CDR3, as DNA: TGTGCCAGCAGCTTAGGGAGCCAGATAACGGATACGCAGTATTTT.